Presented here are 23 T cell receptor beta chains from one specimen sequenced in a study of blood T cell repertoires in COVID-19. Assay: immunoSEQ multiplex PCR; the TCRdb copy retains only in-frame clones and omits some. Among 90,000 to 100,000 clones listed, roughly 84% were seen once. Sequencing was carried out using peripheral blood. The receptors here all came from a man aged 70 or older with active or convalescent COVID-19.

This sequence joins TRBV2 and TRBJ1-4; D is perhaps TRBD1 (6 bases). With 7 bases removed from V and 2 bases from J, the gap between germline ends came to 11 bases. The CDR3 is 14 residues long. Germline CDR1 and CDR2: SNHLY and FYNNEI. The CDR3 region has the DNA TGTGCCAGCACGGGGGGCCTCACTAATGAAAAACTGTTTTTT. This gives the protein CASTGGLTNEKLFF.

The rearrangement joins TRBV6-5 to TRBJ2-5; TRBD2 matches at 10 bases. CDR1 MNHEY and CDR2 SVGAGI come from the germline V gene. The length of the CDR3 is 14 residues. V lost 8 bases, J lost 5 bases, and 8 bases stayed unmatched. The CDR3 nucleotides read TGTGCCAGCCGCCTGGGAGCGGGGGGGGAGACCCAGTACTTC. It is translated as CASRLGAGGETQYF.

The CDR3 nucleotides read TGTGCCAGCAGCTTAGGGGCGCACTCTGGAAACACCATATATTTT. This translates into CASSLGAHSGNTIYF. The chain links TRBV7-2 to TRBJ1-3; D remains ambiguous. The CDR3 loop spans 15 amino acids. Trimming stripped 1 base from V and 0 bases from J, with 7 bases between. CDR1 is SGHTA and CDR2 is FQGNSA in the germline V gene.

This chain uses TRBV30 with TRBJ2-7; a possible D gene is TRBD2 (6 bases). This CDR3 is 16 amino acids long. From germline, CDR1 is GTSNPN and CDR2 SVGIG (reference sequence). V lost 2 bases and J 6 bases, leaving 23 bases between the germline ends. Here the CDR3 DNA reads TGTGCCTGGAGTCCTCTCGGACGCGGGGAGGATGTCGAGCAGTACTTC. It yields the protein CAWSPLGRGEDVEQYF. The whole variable domain, remainder taken from reference TRBV30 and TRBJ2-7, is SQTIHQWPATLVQPVGSPLSLECTVEGTSNPNLYWYRQAAGRGLQLLFYSVGIGQISSEVPQNLSASRPQDRQFILSSKKLLLSDSGFYLCAWSPLGRGEDVEQYFGPGTRLTVT.

The chain couples TRBV2 to TRBJ1-6, with a weak D call TRBD1 (5 bases). The CDR3 is 15 amino acids. Trimming removed 1 base from V and 9 bases from J, with 13 bases in between. CDR1 is SNHLY and CDR2 is FYNNEI in the germline V gene. The CDR3 DNA sequence: TGTGCCAGCAGTGAAGGGCCTGGGGCGAGTTCACCCCTCCACTTT. It yields the protein CASSEGPGASSPLHF.

This clone has just a few counts. This rearrangement joins TRBV6-2 or TRBV6-3 to TRBJ1-1; D is unresolved. Trimming pared 4 bases from V and 1 base from J, leaving 22 bases between. CDR3 length equals 18 residues. Looked up from germline, CDR1 is MNHEY and CDR2 is SVGEGT. CDR3 sequence reads: CASSWEEGRVVRNTEAFF. For the CDR3, the DNA is TGTGCCAGCAGTTGGGAGGAGGGCCGAGTAGTGCGGAACACTGAAGCTTTCTTT.

The chain is built from TRBV7-3 and TRBJ2-1, with TRBD2 identical over 10 bases. The CDR3 covers 15 residues. The V and J ends lost 5 bases and 6 bases, in that order; junction bases with no gene match: 7. Per germline, CDR1 SGHTA and CDR2 FQGTGA. CDR3 loop: CASSLLGTSANEQFF. The CDR3, as DNA: TGTGCCAGCAGCCTGCTAGGGACTAGCGCCAATGAGCAGTTCTTC. Using reference TRBV7-3 and TRBJ2-1 for the parts outside the CDR3, the full variable domain is GAGVSQTPSNKVTEKGKYVELRCDPISGHTALYWYRQSLGQGPEFLIYFQGTGAADDSGLPNDRFFAVRPEGSVSTLKIQRTERGDSAVYLCASSLLGTSANEQFFGPGTRLTVL.

This sequence joins TRBV28 and TRBJ1-5; D is undetermined. This CDR3 has 12 amino acids. The ends were cut back, 8 bases at V and 1 base at J, with 6 bases in the middle. Germline V CDR1 and CDR2: MDHEN, SYDVKM. In DNA, the CDR3 is TGTGCCAGCCGGTGGAGCAATCAGCCCCAGCATTTT. It specifies CASRWSNQPQHF.

The chain has TRBV5-1 and TRBJ2-5; 7 bases fit TRBD1. Germline-derived CDR1 and CDR2 are SGHRS and YFSETQ. This CDR3 contains 14 residues. V lost 1 base to trimming and J lost 2 bases; unmatched junction nucleotides: 2. The CDR3 reads CASSLQGEQETQYF. The CDR3 DNA is TGCGCCAGCAGCTTGCAGGGGGAACAAGAGACCCAGTACTTC.

The chain links TRBV7-9 to TRBJ2-6, with 7 bases aligning to TRBD1. J lost 4 bases, V lost 4 bases, and 4 bases had no gene match. CDR1 and CDR2 (germline): SEHNR, FQNEAQ (reference sequence). The CDR3 is 15 residues long. CDR3 amino acids: CASSSTGYGANVLTF. CDR3 in DNA: TGTGCCAGCAGCTCGACAGGGTACGGGGCCAACGTCCTGACTTTC.

This sequence joins TRBV7-9 and TRBJ1-4, with TRBD1 as a possible D gene (6 bases). Trimming removed 5 bases from V and 4 bases from J, with 14 bases in between. This CDR3 is 15 amino acids long. From germline, CDR1 is SEHNR and CDR2 FQNEAQ (reference sequence). CDR3 sequence reads: CASSPGQSYNEKLFF. The CDR3 DNA reads as TGTGCCAGCAGCCCCGGACAGTCGTATAATGAAAAACTGTTTTTT.

The chain couples TRBV28 to TRBJ1-1; D perhaps matches TRBD1 (6 bases). The CDR3 has 12 amino acids. Between the trimmed V and J ends, which lost 6 bases and 7 bases, there was a span of 12 bases. Looked up from germline, CDR1 is MDHEN and CDR2 is SYDVKM. The chain's CDR3 is CASRSGQLEAFF. Here the CDR3 DNA reads TGTGCCAGCAGATCAGGACAGCTTGAAGCTTTCTTT. Together with reference TRBV28 and TRBJ1-1, the CDR3 gives the full variable domain: DVKVTQSSRYLVKRTGEKVFLECVQDMDHENMFWYRQDPGLGLRLIYFSYDVKMKEKGDIPEGYSVSREKKERFSLILESASTNQTSMYLCASRSGQLEAFFGQGTRLTVV.

CDR3 coding DNA: TGCAGCGTTGAATTTTACAGTATCAACTATGGCTACACCTTC. As protein: CSVEFYSINYGYTF. V is TRBV29-1 and J is TRBJ1-2; D is ambiguous. Germline V lookup: CDR1 SQVTM, CDR2 ANQGSEA. The length of the CDR3 is 14 residues. V lost 2 bases to trimming and J lost 2 bases, with 12 bases between them.

The chain links TRBV9 to TRBJ1-1; a weak D match, TRBD1 (5 bases). This CDR3 spans 13 amino acids. The V end was cut by 4 bases, the J end by 6 bases, with 13 bases between. The V gene's germline CDR1 is SGDLS and CDR2 YYNGEE. Here the CDR3 reads CASSPGGGPEAFF. Written as DNA, the CDR3 is TGTGCCAGCAGCCCCGGGGGGGGACCTGAAGCTTTCTTT.

The J gene is TRBJ2-7, the V gene TRBV28; the D gene is possibly TRBD1 (6 bases). In germline, CDR1 is MDHEN, CDR2 SYDVKM. With 5 bases removed from V and 5 bases from J, the gap between germline ends came to 25 bases. CDR3 length equals 17 residues. DNA for the CDR3: TGTGCCAGCAGTGCCCCCTATCGGGGACATATTAAGGACGAGCAGTACTTC. This encodes CASSAPYRGHIKDEQYF.

The chain couples TRBV9 to TRBJ1-2; TRBD1 is a possible D gene (6 bases). The CDR3 contains 14 residues. Trimming stripped 3 bases from V and 0 bases from J, with 9 bases between. The germline V gene has CDR1 SGDLS and CDR2 YYNGEE. The CDR3 loop is CASSGTVPNYGYTF. DNA of the CDR3: TGTGCCAGCAGCGGGACAGTCCCTAACTATGGCTACACCTTC.

CDR3 sequence reads: CASSVGTGKTIGANVLTF. In DNA, the CDR3 is TGTGCCAGTAGTGTCGGGACAGGGAAGACGATCGGGGCCAACGTCCTGACTTTC. This chain joins TRBV19 and TRBJ2-6, with 9 bases that match TRBD1. The trim removed 5 bases at V and 4 bases at J, leaving 12 bases unmatched. Germline values: CDR1 LNHDA, CDR2 SQIVND (reference sequence). The CDR3 runs to 18 residues.

The chain joins TRBV28 to TRBJ2-7; 11 bases agree with TRBD1. After removal of 6 bases from V and 2 bases from J, the junction contained 0 bases not matched to a gene. Germline CDR1 MDHEN, CDR2 SYDVKM. The CDR3 runs 13 residues. CDR3 protein: CASRGQGAYEQYF. As DNA, the CDR3 is TGTGCCAGCAGGGGACAGGGGGCCTACGAGCAGTACTTC. The entire variable domain, with the rest obtained from reference TRBV28 and TRBJ2-7, is as follows: DVKVTQSSRYLVKRTGEKVFLECVQDMDHENMFWYRQDPGLGLRLIYFSYDVKMKEKGDIPEGYSVSREKKERFSLILESASTNQTSMYLCASRGQGAYEQYFGPGTRLTVT.

The genes are TRBV19 and TRBJ2-7, with TRBD1 matching over 9 bases. The V and J ends lost 6 bases and 6 bases, in that order; junction bases with no gene match: 15. CDR3 size: 16 residues. Germline values: CDR1 LNHDA, CDR2 SQIVND (reference sequence). The CDR3 DNA reads TGTGCCAGTAGAAAGAATATTGGGACAGGGTGGTCCGAGCAGTACTTC. This sequence encodes CASRKNIGTGWSEQYF.

V gene TRBV4-1 combines with J gene TRBJ2-1, with 7 bases fitting TRBD2. Germline assignment: CDR1 MGHRA and CDR2 YSYEKL. This CDR3 is built from 17 residues. V lost 0 bases, J lost 3 bases, and 8 bases stayed unmatched. The CDR3 protein is CASSQDGGGQNYNEQFF. The CDR3 nucleotides read TGCGCCAGCAGCCAAGACGGGGGAGGGCAGAACTACAATGAGCAGTTCTTC.

The CDR3 sequence: CASSAIHMVTDTQYF. CDR3 DNA: TGTGCCAGCAGTGCGATTCATATGGTGACAGATACGCAGTATTTT. J is TRBJ2-3 and V is TRBV27; D gene unclear. Trimming took 5 bases from V and 3 from J, leaving 15 bases between them. Germline V gene lookup returns CDR1 MNHEY and CDR2 SMNVEV (reference sequence). There are 15 residues in the CDR3.

The CDR3 DNA reads TGTGCCAGCAGTTTGAAGTCGAGGGGGACTGAAGCTTTCTTT. It is translated as CASSLKSRGTEAFF. This sequence joins TRBV28 and TRBJ1-1, with D perhaps TRBD1 (6 bases). Per the germline V gene, CDR1 is MDHEN and CDR2 is SYDVKM. The CDR3 contains 14 residues. V dropped 3 bases and J dropped 5 bases, with 13 bases sitting between them.

V gene TRBV12-3 or TRBV12-4 combines with J gene TRBJ1-1; no clear D gene. This CDR3 has 12 residues. Trimming took off 6 bases at V and 2 bases at J, with 7 bases between the two ends. The CDR3 region has the DNA TGTGCCAGCAGGAGGCGTAACACTGAAGCTTTCTTT. Amino acid sequence: CASRRRNTEAFF.